What follows is one TCR beta chain and its context. What it recognizes is unknown. This sample was taken from a study of OX40 agonist ivuxolimab in advanced cancers. Across the whole study: The study reported partial responses in three patients: one hepatocellular carcinoma, two cutaneous melanoma. Regarding the study as a whole: At 0.1 to 3.0 mg/kg, CD4+ and CD8+ blood T cells expanded clonally by week 6. Among the nonresponders, some also had low normalized T-cell clonal expansion.

The study sampled blood at baseline, cycle 4 day 1, and cycle 7 day 1. Some clones are missing from TCRdb's copy, which holds only in-frame ones; the method was immunoSEQ multiplex PCR. The repertoire consists of about 32,000 clones, with approximately 90% occurring once and the leading ten covering more than 25%. The CDR3 covers 15 residues. The germline V gene has CDR1 WSHSY and CDR2 SAAADI. Trimming cost V 5 bases and J 7 bases; bases outside gene matches: 7. The starting material was CD4+ or CD8+ T cells sorted from blood, obtained in a trial of the OX40 agonist ivuxolimab. This clonotype was obtained from an adult with an advanced solid tumor such as melanoma, head and neck, liver or kidney cancer. The chain uses TRBV10-2 and TRBJ2-5; 13 nucleotides line up with TRBD2. The CDR3 loop is CASSPTSGGARTQYF. The CDR3 region has the DNA TGCGCCAGCAGTCCTACTAGCGGGGGGGCCAGGACCCAGTACTTC.